This T cell receptor (beta chain) emerged from a study of T cells in Graves' hyperthyroidism and ophthalmopathy. Researchers took RNA transcripts and amplified the TCR beta CDR3 regions from them. When the TCR CDR3 underwent first-round RT-PCR, the HTBI primer set was used. Each CDR3 protein is one row after TCRdb ran MiXCR on the multiplex PCR reads. This table has approximately 220,000 distinct CDR3 sequences, about a sixth appearing once. This clonotype showed up just a few times. Its antigen remains unknown. General study points: Most thyroid clonotypes that were expanded above 0.001 also turned up in blood.

Trimming removed 3 bases at V and 4 bases at J, with 13 bases between. In germline, CDR1 is SGHDT, CDR2 YYEEEE. This CDR3 region has 14 residues. This TCR was recovered from a man aged 40-49 years with Graves' hyperthyroidism. Sequencing input: blood. This chain uses TRBV5-6 with TRBJ1-2; no reliable D call. CDR3 sequence reads: CASSSRGRSYGYTF. The CDR3 region has the DNA TGTGCCAGCAGCTCCCGAGGGCGAAGCTATGGCTACACCTTC. The variable domain in full, with the rest retrieved from reference TRBV5-6 and TRBJ1-2, is DAGVTQSPTHLIKTRGQQVTLRCSPKSGHDTVSWYQQALGQGPQFIFQYYEEEERQRGNFPDRFSGHQFPNYSSELNVNALLLGDSALYLCASSSRGRSYGYTFGSGTRLTVV.